One and the same sample provided the 3 T cell receptor beta chains below, sequenced in a study of blood T cell repertoires in COVID-19. Method: immunoSEQ multiplex PCR; TCRdb's copy keeps in-frame clones and lacks some. This table has 45,000 to 65,000 clones, about four fifths appearing once. Sequencing used peripheral blood. Receptors were obtained from a human donor in a cohort sampled during active COVID-19.

This chain connects TRBV28 to TRBJ1-1; D might be TRBD1 (6 bases). This CDR3 is 17 amino acids long. Per germline, CDR1 MDHEN and CDR2 SYDVKM. Trimming left V 2 bases short and J 0 bases short, with 16 bases between. In DNA form, the CDR3 reads TGTGCCAGCAGTTTAGGGGGGGGCAGGGGAGTGAACACTGAAGCTTTCTTT. Translating gives CASSLGGGRGVNTEAFF.

V and J are TRBV7-9 and TRBJ1-6; 8 nucleotides agree with TRBD1. V shed 6 bases and J 19 bases; nucleotides not matched to a gene: 14. The CDR3 is 13 residues long. CDR1 is SEHNR and CDR2 is FQNEAQ in the germline V gene (reference sequence). CDR3 region: CASSLRQGSPRHF. In nucleotides, the CDR3 is TGTGCCAGCAGTCTTCGACAGGGGTCCCCCAGGCACTTT. The whole variable domain, remainder taken from reference TRBV7-9 and TRBJ1-6, is DTGVSQNPRHKITKRGQNVTFRCDPISEHNRLYWYRQTLGQGPEFLTYFQNEAQLEKSRLLSDRFSAERPKGSFSTLEIQRTEQGDSAMYLCASSLRQGSPRHFGNGTRLTVT.

This clone appeared a single time. The chain's CDR3 is CASSVHYNEQFF. The CDR3 DNA is TGTGCCAGCAGCGTACACTACAATGAGCAGTTCTTC. J is TRBJ2-1 and V is TRBV5-4; D is ambiguous. The germline CDR1 and CDR2 sequences are SGHNT and YYREEE (reference sequence). The CDR3 spans 12 residues. V lost 4 bases, J lost 3 bases, and 5 bases lay in between.